Below, one T cell receptor (beta chain) is given with its context. Its antigen is as yet unknown. Some clones are missing from TCRdb's copy, which holds only in-frame ones; the method was immunoSEQ multiplex PCR. The data show 57,000 or so clones, 85% to 90% seen once. The data stem from a study of OX40 agonist ivuxolimab in advanced cancers. Findings of the study overall: The work left the antigen specificity of expanded peripheral T cells undetermined.

Deletions cut 1 base from V and 1 base from J, with 8 bases between. The V gene's germline CDR1 is SGHTA and CDR2 FQGNSA. The CDR3 covers 14 residues. The sequencing used CD4+ or CD8+ T cells sorted from blood, collected in a trial of the OX40 agonist ivuxolimab. The source of this sequence is an adult with an advanced solid tumor such as melanoma, head and neck, liver or kidney cancer. This chain joins TRBV7-2 and TRBJ2-7, with D perhaps given as TRBD1 or TRBD2 (5 bases each). In DNA form, the CDR3 reads TGTGCCAGCAGCTTAGTGGGACCGTCCTACGAGCAGTACTTC. Protein: CASSLVGPSYEQYF. Filled out from reference TRBV7-2 and TRBJ2-7, the complete variable domain reads GAGVSQSPSNKVTEKGKDVELRCDPISGHTALYWYRQSLGQGLEFLIYFQGNSAPDKSGLPSDRFSAERTGGSVSTLTIQRTQQEDSAVYLCASSLVGPSYEQYFGPGTRLTVT.